Listed below are T cell receptor beta chains from one sample, sequenced in a study of immune evolution from preneoplasia to lung adenocarcinoma. The data were produced by immunoSEQ multiplex PCR, yet TCRdb's version contains in-frame clones alone and is incomplete. The sample lists 9,300 or so clones; over 80% were seen once. Sequences were obtained from FFPE minimally invasive lung adenocarcinoma tissue. These receptors were collected from a donor of 70 years or more with lung adenocarcinoma. CDR3s include the opening cysteine and the closing phenylalanine or tryptophan. A D gene is named only where the DNA matches it firmly. Where a row states a size, it is once, few, many or the class of an expanded clone; other rows omit it.

TRBV12-5	TRBD1	TRBJ2-1	-	TGTGCTAGTGGTTTGGGGACAGGGGTCGACGAGCAGTTCTTC	CASGLGTGVDEQFF
TRBV6-1	TRBD2	TRBJ2-7	few	TGTGCCAGCAAAGGGACTATGAACCACGAGCAGTACTTC	CASKGTMNHEQYF
TRBV11-2	TRBD1	TRBJ1-1	few	TGTGCCAGCAGCACAAACAGGGGCCATGCTTTCTTT	CASSTNRGHAFF
TRBV30	-	TRBJ1-4	once	TGTGCCTGGAGAGGGAGGGAGACTAATGAAAAACTGTTTTTT	CAWRGRETNEKLFF
TRBV7-9	-	TRBJ2-2	-	TGTGCCAGCAGCACCACAGACAGGAACACCGGGGAGCTGTTTTTT	CASSTTDRNTGELFF
TRBV4-1	TRBD1	TRBJ2-5	-	TGCGCCAGCAGCCAAGCGGAGACAGGGAAGGAGACCCAGTACTTC	CASSQAETGKETQYF
TRBV5-1	-	TRBJ2-3	-	TGCGCCAGCAGCGCGGACCTGGCTAGCGGCACAGATACGCAGTATTTT	CASSADLASGTDTQYF
TRBV4-1	-	TRBJ1-2	-	TGCGCCAGCAGCCAAGTTCAAGGCGTTATCGGCTACACCTTC	CASSQVQGVIGYTF
TRBV5-1	-	TRBJ1-1	-	TGCGCCAGCAGCTCCCGGGGGGTGAACACTGAAGCTTTCTTT	CASSSRGVNTEAFF
TRBV2	TRBD2	TRBJ2-1	-	TGTGCCAGCAAAGTTGAGGCGGGAGTTAGGAATGAGCAGTTCTTC	CASKVEAGVRNEQFF
TRBV15	-	TRBJ1-4	-	TGTGCCACCAGCAGAGTCAAGGGTACTAATGAAAAACTGTTTTTT	CATSRVKGTNEKLFF
TRBV28	-	TRBJ1-5	-	TGTGCCAGCAGCAAGGACATAGTCAATCAGCCCCAGCATTTT	CASSKDIVNQPQHF
TRBV5-1	TRBD2	TRBJ2-3	-	TGCGCCAGCAGCTGGAGCGGGACGGGCGCAGATACGCAGTATTTT	CASSWSGTGADTQYF
TRBV18	-	TRBJ2-5	-	TGTGCCAGCTCACCGGGAAGAGCGGGTCAAGAGACCCAGTACTTC	CASSPGRAGQETQYF